This TCR beta chain was sequenced for a study of blood T cell repertoires in COVID-19. Study-wide context: Material from acute and convalescent COVID-19 was sourced from the United States, Italy and Spain. The cDNA or gDNA used as material had been derived from T cells, B-cell-depleted T cells, or PBMCs.

Source study methods: Amplification of reference gene primers provided the estimated nucleated cell counts. Here immunoSEQ multiplex PCR was the method, and the copy in TCRdb shows in-frame clones only, minus some. Clone size and the V and J calls come from that table; the DNA yielded D and trimming. Here the sample spans about 180,000 clones, about 86% being singletons. This clone has a count of ten or more. The sample contains more than one DNA sequence encoding this CDR3. Germline V gives CDR1 LGHDT, CDR2 YNNKEL (reference sequence). The CDR3 length is 17 residues. J was trimmed by 5 bases and V by 4 bases; bases with no gene match: 14.

This sequence was found in a man aged 45-65 years with active or convalescent COVID-19. Material for sequencing was peripheral blood. The rearrangement links TRBV3-1 (or the pseudogene TRBV3-2) to TRBJ2-5; 9 bases agree with TRBD2. CDR3 sequence (DNA): TGTGCCAGCAGCCCACCCCTCGGCGGGAGGGCCTCTGAGACCCAGTACTTC. It yields the protein CASSPPLGGRASETQYF.